Each of the 12 T cell receptor beta chains below was sequenced from the same sample in a study of cytomegalovirus exposure and HLA in healthy donors. Profiling relied on immunoSEQ multiplex PCR, and the TCRdb table lists in-frame clones only, not all of them. The sample lists about 160,000 clones, about 90% occurring once. Sequenced: PBMCs. The receptor set was obtained from a woman between 18 and 29 years old in good health and CMV-seropositive.

V usage is TRBV5-1 and J usage is TRBJ1-1, with 7 bases aligning to TRBD1. The V segment lost 4 bases and the J segment 1 base; nucleotides outside the gene matches: 4. Germline CDR1 is SGHRS and CDR2 is YFSETQ. The CDR3 consists of 14 residues. CDR3 protein: CASSTGQPNTEAFF. The CDR3 DNA is TGCGCCAGCAGCACGGGACAGCCGAACACTGAAGCTTTCTTT.

A note on this clone: This CDR3 is also generated by other DNA sequences in the sample. V usage is TRBV5-1 and J usage is TRBJ2-7; 9 nucleotides line up with TRBD2. V lost 4 bases to trimming and J lost 4 bases; unmatched junction nucleotides: 3. The germline V gene encodes CDR1 SGHRS and CDR2 YFSETQ. CDR3 size: 13 residues. The CDR3, as DNA: TGCGCCAGCAGCAGTAGCGGGGGTTACGAGCAGTACTTC. This encodes CASSSSGGYEQYF.

V gene TRBV9 combines with J gene TRBJ2-3, with 13 nucleotides matching TRBD2. V was pared by 0 bases and J by 4 bases, with 2 bases of the junction left unmatched. Germline loops: CDR1 SGDLS, CDR2 YYNGEE. This CDR3 has 16 amino acids. The CDR3 protein is CASSVGTSGRPDTQYF. The CDR3, as DNA: TGTGCCAGCAGCGTAGGGACTAGCGGGAGACCAGATACGCAGTATTTT.

The chain uses TRBV27 and TRBJ2-7, with D maybe TRBD1 (5 bases). In germline, CDR1 is MNHEY, CDR2 SMNVEV (reference sequence). Trimming pared 3 bases from V and 0 bases from J, leaving 12 bases between. The CDR3 length is 15 residues. The CDR3 region is CASSFSGAGSYEQYF. In DNA, the CDR3 is TGTGCCAGCAGTTTTTCTGGGGCCGGCTCCTACGAGCAGTACTTC.

V usage is TRBV5-5 and J usage is TRBJ1-6, with 10 bases fitting TRBD1. Germline trimming cut 4 bases from V and 11 bases from J; bases unmatched to any gene: 9. Germline lookup yields CDR1 SGHKS and CDR2 YYEKEE (reference sequence). This CDR3 is 15 amino acids long. The CDR3 DNA reads TGTGCCAGCAGCACCGGGACAGGGGCCTATCCACCCCTCCACTTT. It codes for CASSTGTGAYPPLHF.

V and J are TRBV28 and TRBJ2-3, with 16 bases lining up with TRBD2. Germline CDR1 is MDHEN and CDR2 is SYDVKM. The CDR3 consists of 17 residues. The V segment lost 6 bases and the J segment 4 bases; nucleotides outside the gene matches: 7. CDR3 residues: CASRSGTSGRASDTQYF. In nucleotides, the CDR3 is TGTGCCAGCAGGTCCGGGACTAGCGGGAGGGCCTCAGATACGCAGTATTTT.

The gene calls are TRBV5-1 and TRBJ1-6, with D perhaps TRBD1 (6 bases). The V end lost 0 bases, the J end lost 7 bases, and 11 bases lay between the germline ends. The length of the CDR3 is 15 residues. The germline V gene encodes CDR1 SGHRS and CDR2 YFSETQ. CDR3 DNA: TGCGCCAGCAGCTTGGCAGGGGCGGAAAATTCACCCCTCCACTTT. This encodes CASSLAGAENSPLHF.

The chain has TRBV18 and TRBJ2-1, with 8 bases lining up with TRBD2. The ends lost 0 bases at V and 3 bases at J; junction bases unmatched: 10. This CDR3 is 18 amino acids long. CDR1 and CDR2 (germline): KGHSH, LQKENI. As DNA, the CDR3 is TGTGCCAGCTCACCACCGGTTTTGGCGGGAGGTCTCTACAATGAGCAGTTCTTC. Its translation is CASSPPVLAGGLYNEQFF.

This chain links TRBV13 with TRBJ2-2; possible D gene TRBD2, 5 bases. V was shortened by 4 bases and J by 1 base, with 10 bases between the two germline ends. The CDR3 consists of 15 residues. Looked up from germline, CDR1 is PRHDT and CDR2 is FYEKMQ (reference sequence). This CDR3 reads CASSSSSENTGELFF. CDR3 nucleotide sequence: TGTGCCAGCAGCTCGAGTAGCGAGAACACCGGGGAGCTGTTTTTT. Filled out from reference TRBV13 and TRBJ2-2, the complete variable domain reads AAGVIQSPRHLIKEKRETATLKCYPIPRHDTVYWYQQGPGQDPQFLISFYEKMQSDKGSIPDRFSAQQFSDYHSELNMSSLELGDSALYFCASSSSSENTGELFFGEGSRLTVL.

The gene calls are TRBV19 and TRBJ1-1; D perhaps matches TRBD1 (6 bases). CDR3 length equals 15 residues. Trimming pared 6 bases from V and 2 bases from J, leaving 16 bases between. The germline V gene has CDR1 LNHDA and CDR2 SQIVND (reference sequence). As DNA, the CDR3 is TGTGCCAGTAGCCCCCCGGACAGACACAACACTGAAGCTTTCTTT. It translates to CASSPPDRHNTEAFF.

This chain links TRBV29-1 with TRBJ1-2, with TRBD1 matching 7 bases. The CDR3 is 11 residues long. Germline CDR1 SQVTM, CDR2 ANQGSEA. After removal of 5 bases from V and 6 bases from J, the junction contained 3 bases not matched to a gene. The CDR3 protein is CSVRGGHGYTF. In DNA, the CDR3 is TGCAGCGTTCGAGGGGGCCATGGCTACACCTTC.

This clone came up a few times. This sequence joins TRBV5-1 and TRBJ2-2, with D maybe TRBD1 (5 bases). CDR3 length: 14 residues. The V end lost 4 bases, the J end lost 8 bases, and 15 bases lay between the germline ends. Germline V lookup: CDR1 SGHRS, CDR2 YFSETQ. The CDR3 region has the DNA TGCGCCAGCAGCACCACACAGGTTTTAGGGGAGCTGTTTTTT. Protein product: CASSTTQVLGELFF.